This T cell receptor beta chain comes out of a study of identical twins (dated by TCRdb to 2016 to 2018). About the investigation overall: TCR alpha and beta repertoires from monozygotic twins, unrelated adults of various ages and cord blood were deep-sequenced to test whether fetal clonotypes persist. To rule out contamination, the twin experiments were replicated at different times with different library preparation protocols.

The library came from 5' RACE. Data came from an Illumina HiSeq 2000. A universal primer binding site was added through template switching, and the final cDNA carried a unique molecular identifier so that TCR cDNA molecules could be counted accurately. Specific primers in the conserved constant-segment region were used to synthesize first-strand cDNA for the TCR alpha and beta chains. To control for contamination, every cDNA library carried two barcodes: a SMART-Mk sample barcode plus Illumina barcodes. TruSeq adapter sequences along with Illumina sample barcodes were introduced in two successive PCR steps. The TCR alpha and beta cDNA libraries were sequenced on the Illumina HiSeq platform using custom primers. In the original analysis: MiGEC was used to process raw reads and extract unique molecular identifiers, and MiXCR was used to find CDR3 positions. Recombination models were inferred per individual with the repgenHMM and IGoR tools using an EM algorithm. Shared clonotype analysis was performed with the tcR package in R, normalizing sharing by the product of cloneset sizes. Out-of-frame nonproductive sequences were analyzed to study raw recombination free of thymic and clonal selection effects. TCRdb reprocessed the public reads (quality trimming at Q25 with fastp, clone calling with MiXCR) and kept in-frame beta chains. CDR3 protein duplicates are merged, each entry listing the most common genes and DNA. The V and J calls come from TCRdb's annotation, not from the publication. Counted in this sample were around 570,000 distinct CDR3 sequences; 9% to 10% of them appeared once. Of the sample, around 3.2% is held by the ten largest clones.

This clonotype was seen many times. The clone's antigen remains unknown. No much larger clone exists at a distance of one base, and base qualities are not known. Only healthy Caucasian donors were included. The twin cohort consisted of three pairs of female monozygotic twins, all aged 18 to 29 years. Peripheral blood mononuclear cells were used as the source from which RNA for TCR libraries was isolated. From V the trimming removes 7 bases and from J it removes 3 bases, while the gene matches leave 7 bases of the junction unaccounted for. The CDR3 has 14 amino acids, counting the end cysteine and phenylalanine. Only CDR3 DNA is held: 42 bases, read in frame from base 1. The germline V gene encodes CDR1 MDHEN and CDR2 SYDVKM. Here is what the overall study found, with its caveats: A weaker excess of twin sharing was found in beta out-of-frame sequences because the signal-to-noise ratio was lowered by fewer shared sequences. Invariant T cells such as MAIT and iNKT could partly confound zero-insertion analyses, though diverse VJ usage argued against this for most clonotypes. Fewer insertions were carried by abundant cord blood beta clonotypes, a similar but weaker trend appeared in young adult naive repertoires, and no such trend appeared in memory repertoires. Out-of-frame TCR alpha sequences shared between twins showed an excess of low generation-probability sequences compared with coincidental sharing between unrelated individuals. In monozygotic twins, recombination models systematically underestimated out-of-frame TCR alpha sharing, but the models matched the sharing seen between unrelated individuals. Because the same donors could not be followed over many years, the conclusions relied on cross-sectional statistical analysis.

These same data were also listed under a study on yellow fever vaccine responses in identical twins. In that second paper, the authors write: The authors reported that the T cell response to vaccination in identical twins appeared partly convergent and partly personalized. In the study, vaccine-responding T cell clones were precisely tracked in identical twins.

The source material was PBMCs. The origin of this receptor is a woman aged 18-29 years in good health. The chain joins TRBV28 to TRBJ2-7; 9 central nucleotides agree with TRBD1. The CDR3 reads CASNEPGQGYEQYF. The DNA sequence follows: TGTGCCAGCAACGAACCGGGACAGGGCTACGAGCAGTACTTC. The variable domain in full, with residues beyond the CDR3 obtained from the reference TRBV28 and TRBJ2-7 genes, is DVKVTQSSRYLVKRTGEKVFLECVQDMDHENMFWYRQDPGLGLRLIYFSYDVKMKEKGDIPEGYSVSREKKERFSLILESASTNQTSMYLCASNEPGQGYEQYFGPGTRLTVT.